This T cell receptor (beta chain) was captured by sequencing in a study of cytotoxic CD8 clonotypes in ibrutinib-treated CLL. This CDR3 is built from 16 residues. Germline values: CDR1 SGHKS, CDR2 YYEKEE (reference sequence). The trim removed 1 base at V and 5 bases at J, leaving 7 bases unmatched. Repertoires were generated with immunoSEQ multiplex PCR, while TCRdb's copy carries only in-frame clones and drops some. The table has roughly 250,000 clones, roughly 70% seen once. The source is a human donor with chronic lymphocytic leukemia. The V call is TRBV5-5, the J call TRBJ2-7; 12 bases are a match to TRBD1. Sequenced here: PBMCs, sampled after 24 months of ibrutinib treatment. Written as DNA, the CDR3 is TGTGCCAGCAGCTTGAAGCCGGGACAGGGGGCGCACGAGCAGTACTTC. Amino acid sequence: CASSLKPGQGAHEQYF.